The rows below give T cell receptor beta chains drawn from one sample of a study of identical twins. TCRdb reanalysed the 5' RACE reads using MiXCR and keeps one entry per CDR3 protein. The top ten clones hold 12% of a sample with about 450,000 distinct CDR3 sequences, 18% of them seen once. The source material was naive T cells sorted from blood. These receptors all stem from a man aged 45-65 years in good health. CDR3s include the opening cysteine and the closing phenylalanine or tryptophan. D genes are given only for firm matches. Expanded clones get a size class; other rows say once, few or many, or leave the size out.

J	D	size	V	DNA	CDR3
TRBJ2-7	-	many	TRBV11-2	TGTGCCAGCAGCCCGTCCGGGACAGGTGTGGCTAGCGGCACCTACGAGCAGTACTTC	CASSPSGTGVASGTYEQYF
TRBJ2-2	TRBD2	-	TRBV18	TGTGCCAGCTCATCAGGACTAGCGGGGACCACGAACACCGGGGAGCTGTTTTTT	CASSSGLAGTTNTGELFF
TRBJ2-7	TRBD2	few	TRBV9	TGTGCCAGCAGCGTAGGCGGTAGCGGGAGGACCTACGAGCAGTACTTC	CASSVGGSGRTYEQYF
TRBJ2-5	-	few	TRBV6-2/TRBV6-3	TGTGCCAGCAGTTACGTGCTAAGGGAGACCCAGTACTTC	CASSYVLRETQYF
TRBJ2-1	-	many	TRBV6-2/TRBV6-3	TGTGCCAGCAGTTACTTGGGTAGCGGCCCCGGCGCGGGCGGTTACAATGAGCAGTTCTTC	CASSYLGSGPGAGGYNEQFF
TRBJ2-2	TRBD2	few	TRBV15	TGTGCCACCAGCACTCCGAGCGGGAAGGGGGAGCTGTTTTTT	CATSTPSGKGELFF
TRBJ2-1	-	-	TRBV29-1	TGCAGCGTTGAACGTGAGGCTGAGCAGTTCTTC	CSVEREAEQFF
TRBJ2-5	-	-	TRBV9	TGTGCCAGCAGCCCGCGCGGGGCGCGGGAAGAGACCCAGTACTTC	CASSPRGAREETQYF
TRBJ2-1	TRBD2	-	TRBV6-1	TGTGCCAGCAGACGCGGGAGTTGGCATGAGCAGTTCTTC	CASRRGSWHEQFF
TRBJ2-2	-	-	TRBV20-1	TGCAGTGCTTGGGGCCCGGTGGGACATCTGAACACCGGGGAGCTGTTTTTT	CSAWGPVGHLNTGELFF
TRBJ1-5	-	few	TRBV28	TGTGCCAGCCGTGAGGGTCTTCAGCCCCAGCATTTT	CASREGLQPQHF
TRBJ2-1	-	-	TRBV12-3/TRBV12-4	TGTGCCAGCAGTTTTGGTGAGGGTATGAGCTCCTACAATGAGCAGTTCTTC	CASSFGEGMSSYNEQFF
TRBJ2-1	-	few	TRBV27	TGTGCCAGCAGTTACGGGTTTCCGTACAATGAGCAGTTCTTC	CASSYGFPYNEQFF
TRBJ2-5	TRBD2	many	TRBV11-1	TGTGCCAGCAGCTTAGCACTAAGGACTAGCGGGACAGAGACCCAGTACTTC	CASSLALRTSGTETQYF
TRBJ1-6	-	many	TRBV3-1	TGTGCCAGCAGCCTCACAGGCCGTAATTCACCCCTCCACTTT	CASSLTGRNSPLHF
TRBJ1-2	-	few	TRBV11-1	TGTGCCAGCAGCTTAGGTGCAGGGCCTCCAGTTTTTAACTATGGCTACACCTTC	CASSLGAGPPVFNYGYTF
TRBJ1-1	TRBD1	-	TRBV15	TGTGCCACCAGCAGAGATAGGGACAGGGACTTGGCTTTCTTT	CATSRDRDRDLAFF
TRBJ2-1	-	few	TRBV12-3/TRBV12-4	TGTGCCAGCAGCGTACACAGGGTTTGTCGCCCCCGCTACATGGAGTTCTTC	CASSVHRVCRPRYMEFF
TRBJ2-1	-	-	TRBV12-3/TRBV12-4	TGTGCCAGCAGTTTATCCTCGGACAATGAGCAGTTCTTC	CASSLSSDNEQFF
TRBJ2-5	-	-	TRBV3-1	TGTGCCAGCAGCCAAGATTTGAGAGACCTGACCCAGTACTTC	CASSQDLRDLTQYF
TRBJ2-1	TRBD2	-	TRBV14	TGTGCCAGCAGCCAAGGGCCTTCTAGCGGGAGGGCGTACTCCTACAATGAGCAGTTCTTC	CASSQGPSSGRAYSYNEQFF
TRBJ1-2	TRBD1	many	TRBV4-3	TGCGCCAGCAGCCAAACAGGGGCCGGAGGCTACACCTTC	CASSQTGAGGYTF
TRBJ2-2	-	-	TRBV4-2	TGTGCCAGCAGCCAAGATCTATCAGGGGCGAACACCGGGGAGCTGTTTTTT	CASSQDLSGANTGELFF
TRBJ2-6	-	few	TRBV20-1	TGCAGTGCTAGACCAGGGAGCTCTGGGGCCAACGTCCTGACTTTC	CSARPGSSGANVLTF
TRBJ2-7	-	many	TRBV29-1	TGCAGCGTTGAATGGGCAGGGGCAGGCTACGAGCAGTACTTC	CSVEWAGAGYEQYF
TRBJ2-5	-	many	TRBV5-6	TGTGCCAGCAGCTTGAACGGACTAAAAGAGACCCAGTACTTC	CASSLNGLKETQYF
TRBJ1-1	-	many	TRBV5-8	TGTGCCAGCACTCAAGGGGACGAGGACACTGAAGCTTTCTTT	CASTQGDEDTEAFF
TRBJ1-1	-	once	TRBV15	TGTGCCACCACCCAAGGGGGGATCACTGAAGCTTTCTTT	CATTQGGITEAFF
TRBJ2-7	-	few	TRBV7-9	TGTGCCAGCAGCTTAGATTTCTCTCCTCCCTACGAGCAGTACTTC	CASSLDFSPPYEQYF
TRBJ2-5	-	few	TRBV5-5	TGTGCCAGCAGATTTAGATACCAAGAGACCCAGTACTTC	CASRFRYQETQYF
TRBJ2-4	-	-	TRBV4-2	TGTGCCAGCAGCCAAGAGTCGAGGAACATTCAGTACTTC	CASSQESRNIQYF
TRBJ2-2	-	-	TRBV10-3	TGTGCCAACTCCCAACAACTAGGACCCTTCGGGGAGCTGTTTTTT	CANSQQLGPFGELFF
TRBJ2-2	TRBD2	-	TRBV20-1	TGCAGTGCTAGATCCAGCGGGAGGGATCACACCGGGGAGCTGTTTTTT	CSARSSGRDHTGELFF
TRBJ2-5	-	few	TRBV7-7	TGTGCTAGCAGCTTAGAATCCCTCCAAGAGACCCAGTACTTC	CASSLESLQETQYF
TRBJ1-5	TRBD1	few	TRBV10-3	TGTGCCATCAGGGGACAGGAGGGTCAGCCCCAGCATTTT	CAIRGQEGQPQHF
TRBJ2-5	-	-	TRBV10-3	TGTGCCATCAGTGATAGGCAGAGACAAGAGACCCAGTACTTC	CAISDRQRQETQYF
TRBJ2-2	TRBD2	-	TRBV7-2	TGTGCCAGCAGCGTCGGGGGGGGCAACGGGGAGCTGTTTTTT	CASSVGGGNGELFF
TRBJ1-1	TRBD1	-	TRBV15	TGTGCCACCAGCAATCCAGGGGGCCGGAACACTGAAGCTTTCTTT	CATSNPGGRNTEAFF
TRBJ2-3	TRBD2	many	TRBV20-1	TGCAGTGCTAGCGTAGCGGGACACGGCGATACGCAGTATTTT	CSASVAGHGDTQYF
TRBJ1-1	-	-	TRBV27	TGTGCCAGCAGTTTATCTGTCAGGGGTAACACTGAAGCTTTCTTT	CASSLSVRGNTEAFF
TRBJ1-2	TRBD1	few	TRBV7-9	TGTGCCAGCAGCAAACGCCGGTTGGACAGGGTAGCCTATGGCTACACCTTC	CASSKRRLDRVAYGYTF
TRBJ2-6	-	few	TRBV20-1	TGCAGTGCTAGAGTTAATTCTGGGGCCAACGTCCTGACTTTC	CSARVNSGANVLTF